What follows are 15 T cell receptor beta chains derived from one specimen sequenced in a study of technical replicates of blood from several donors. Here immunoSEQ multiplex PCR was the method, and the copy in TCRdb shows in-frame clones only, minus some. This sample has around 98,000 clones, with almost 96% found just once. Sequencing used T cells isolated from PBMCs. Receptors were obtained from a human donor in good health.

This rearrangement joins TRBV6-1 to TRBJ1-4, with D tentatively TRBD1 (6 bases). The CDR3 runs 15 residues. V lost 1 base and J 8 bases, leaving 14 bases between the germline ends. Germline lookup yields CDR1 MNHNS and CDR2 SASEGT. Here the CDR3 DNA reads TGTGCCAGCAGTGAAGGGGCAGGGGTAGGCGAAAAACTGTTTTTT. Residues: CASSEGAGVGEKLFF.

V usage is TRBV5-1 and J usage is TRBJ2-1, with TRBD2 matching over 8 bases. V was clipped by 6 bases and J by 9 bases; unmatched bases: 8. CDR3 length: 13 amino acids. Germline V gives CDR1 SGHRS, CDR2 YFSETQ. The DNA of the CDR3 is TGCGCCAGCAAATTAGCGGGAACTGGTGAGCAGTTCTTC. Its protein product is CASKLAGTGEQFF.

The chain couples TRBV6-5 to TRBJ2-7; TRBD1 is a possible D gene (6 bases). The germline V and J ends were trimmed by 6 bases and 0 bases, with 9 bases remaining between them. The CDR3 spans 13 residues. CDR1 and CDR2 from the germline V gene are MNHEY and SVGAGI. The chain's CDR3 is CASSTGISYEQYF. CDR3 DNA sequence: TGTGCCAGCAGCACAGGGATCTCCTACGAGCAGTACTTC.

J is TRBJ2-7 and V is TRBV18, with TRBD1 as a possible D gene (6 bases). This CDR3 is built from 13 residues. Per germline, CDR1 KGHSH and CDR2 LQKENI. V was shortened by 3 bases and J by 8 bases, with 14 bases between the two germline ends. CDR3 sequence reads: CASSPSYRDKQYF. The CDR3 bases are TGTGCCAGCTCACCGTCCTACAGGGACAAGCAGTACTTC.

This clone occurred once. The chain couples TRBV5-1 to TRBJ1-1; 9 bases fit TRBD1. Germline V gene data show CDR1 as SGHRS and CDR2 as YFSETQ. Losses at the gene ends were 5 bases for V and 1 base for J; bases not matched to a gene: 3. The CDR3 is 14 amino acids. CDR3 sequence (DNA): TGCGCCAGCAGTACGGGACAGGGGAACACTGAAGCTTTCTTT. This gives the protein CASSTGQGNTEAFF.

The genes are TRBV12-5 and TRBJ2-1, with a weak D call TRBD1 (5 bases). CDR1 is LGHNT, CDR2 FRNRAP, per germline. V was shortened by 1 base and J by 8 bases, with 12 bases between the two germline ends. The CDR3 sequence is 14 residues long. The chain's CDR3 is CASGLGGSGYEQFF. As DNA, the CDR3 is TGTGCTAGTGGTTTGGGGGGATCAGGGTATGAGCAGTTCTTC.

This chain connects TRBV6-6 to TRBJ2-7; 11 bases map to TRBD2. V lost 5 bases, J lost 13 bases, and 19 bases stayed unmatched. Looked up from germline, CDR1 is MNHNY and CDR2 is SVGAGI (reference sequence). The CDR3 runs to 16 residues. The CDR3: CASSTTLPRLAGFFYF. DNA for the CDR3: TGTGCCAGCAGTACCACGCTCCCCAGACTAGCGGGATTTTTCTACTTC.

The chain joins TRBV4-1 to TRBJ2-1; TRBD2 is a possible D gene (5 bases). The germline V and J ends were trimmed by 4 bases and 3 bases, with 22 bases remaining between them. The CDR3 runs 18 residues. CDR1 and CDR2 from the germline V gene are MGHRA and YSYEKL. CDR3 nucleotides: TGCGCCAGCAGCCCAGCCCTTAAGCGGAAATTCAACTACAATGAGCAGTTCTTC. Translated: CASSPALKRKFNYNEQFF.

The chain joins TRBV5-1 to TRBJ2-5; TRBD1 is a possible D gene (5 bases). Germline CDR1 SGHRS, CDR2 YFSETQ. With 3 bases removed from V and 4 bases from J, the gap between germline ends came to 13 bases. The CDR3 contains 14 residues. CDR3 nucleotides: TGCGCCAGCAGCTCCGGACAAGGGCGAGAGACCCAGTACTTC. Encoded protein: CASSSGQGRETQYF.

The J gene is TRBJ1-1, the V gene TRBV28, with a tentative D call TRBD1 (5 bases). CDR3 length: 15 residues. CDR1 MDHEN and CDR2 SYDVKM come from the germline V gene. V was clipped by 7 bases and J by 4 bases, with 19 bases between them. CDR3 bases: TGTGCCAGCACCATTCCCGGGTTGGGGGGCACTGAAGCTTTCTTT. This encodes CASTIPGLGGTEAFF.

The chain carries TRBV6-1 and TRBJ2-3; 10 bases fit TRBD2. J was trimmed by 2 bases and V by 11 bases; bases with no gene match: 10. Germline CDR1 reads MNHNS; CDR2 reads SASEGT. This CDR3 spans 15 amino acids. This CDR3 is CAARIAGGYTDTQYF. In DNA form, the CDR3 reads TGTGCCGCGAGAATAGCGGGAGGATACACAGATACGCAGTATTTT.

The rearrangement joins TRBV2 to TRBJ1-5, with D possibly matching TRBD1 (6 bases). This CDR3 has 13 residues. Trimming removed 8 bases from V and 4 bases from J, with 12 bases in between. Germline V gene data show CDR1 as SNHLY and CDR2 as FYNNEI. The CDR3 loop reads CASGNRDNQPQHF. DNA for the CDR3: TGTGCCAGCGGCAACAGGGATAATCAGCCCCAGCATTTT.

The chain recombines TRBV5-1 with TRBJ1-1; no clear D. The germline V and J ends were trimmed by 1 base and 7 bases, with 23 bases remaining between them. This CDR3 is built from 17 residues. Germline lookup yields CDR1 SGHRS and CDR2 YFSETQ. The CDR3 here is CASSLIFRGRMGGEAFF. In nucleotides, the CDR3 is TGCGCCAGCAGCTTGATATTCAGAGGGCGAATGGGAGGTGAAGCTTTCTTT.

The chain recombines TRBV5-1 with TRBJ1-1; tentative D call: TRBD1 (5 bases). The CDR3 is 14 residues long. V was clipped by 2 bases and J by 4 bases, with 12 bases between them. The V gene's germline CDR1 is SGHRS and CDR2 YFSETQ. CDR3 sequence reads: CASSFGGGITEAFF. In DNA, the CDR3 is TGCGCCAGCAGCTTCGGGGGAGGCATCACTGAAGCTTTCTTT.

The rearrangement uses TRBV10-2 and TRBJ1-1, with D perhaps TRBD1 (6 bases). CDR3 size: 14 residues. Per the germline V gene, CDR1 is WSHSY and CDR2 is SAAADI. V was trimmed by 7 bases and J by 3 bases, leaving 15 bases between them. The CDR3 sequence: CASIDWGLDTEAFF. CDR3 nucleotide sequence: TGCGCCAGCATTGATTGGGGGCTGGACACTGAAGCTTTCTTT.